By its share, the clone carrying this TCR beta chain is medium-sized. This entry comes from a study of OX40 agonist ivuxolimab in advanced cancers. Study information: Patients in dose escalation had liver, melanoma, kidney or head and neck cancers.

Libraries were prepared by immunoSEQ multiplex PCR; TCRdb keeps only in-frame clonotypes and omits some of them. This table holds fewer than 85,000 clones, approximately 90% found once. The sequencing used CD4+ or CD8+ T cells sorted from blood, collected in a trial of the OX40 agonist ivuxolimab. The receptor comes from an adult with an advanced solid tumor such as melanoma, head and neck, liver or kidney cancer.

The CDR3 sequence is CSGAEWGDTEAFF. The CDR3 bases are TGCAGCGGTGCCGAATGGGGGGACACTGAAGCTTTCTTT. The chain is built from TRBV29-1 and TRBJ1-1, with D possibly being TRBD1 (5 bases). CDR1 and CDR2 from the germline V gene are SQVTM and ANQGSEA. Trimming shortened V by 7 bases and J by 3 bases, and 15 bases separated the two germline ends. This CDR3 region has 13 residues.